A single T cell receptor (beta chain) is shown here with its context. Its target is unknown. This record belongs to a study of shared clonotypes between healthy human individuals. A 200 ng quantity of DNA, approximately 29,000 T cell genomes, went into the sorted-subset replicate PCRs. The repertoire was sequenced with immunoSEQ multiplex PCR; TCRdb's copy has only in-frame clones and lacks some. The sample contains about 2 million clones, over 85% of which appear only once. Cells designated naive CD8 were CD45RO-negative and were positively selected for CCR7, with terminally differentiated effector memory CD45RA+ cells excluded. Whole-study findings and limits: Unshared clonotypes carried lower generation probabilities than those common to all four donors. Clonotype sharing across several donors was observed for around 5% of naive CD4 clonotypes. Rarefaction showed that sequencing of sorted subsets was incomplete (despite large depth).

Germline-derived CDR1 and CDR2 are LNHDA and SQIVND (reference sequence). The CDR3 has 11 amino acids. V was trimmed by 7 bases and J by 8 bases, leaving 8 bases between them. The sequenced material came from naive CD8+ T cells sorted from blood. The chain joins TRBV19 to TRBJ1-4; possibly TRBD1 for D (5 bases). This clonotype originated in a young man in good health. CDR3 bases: TGTGCCAGTACCCGGGGGGAAAAACTGTTTTTT. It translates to CASTRGEKLFF.